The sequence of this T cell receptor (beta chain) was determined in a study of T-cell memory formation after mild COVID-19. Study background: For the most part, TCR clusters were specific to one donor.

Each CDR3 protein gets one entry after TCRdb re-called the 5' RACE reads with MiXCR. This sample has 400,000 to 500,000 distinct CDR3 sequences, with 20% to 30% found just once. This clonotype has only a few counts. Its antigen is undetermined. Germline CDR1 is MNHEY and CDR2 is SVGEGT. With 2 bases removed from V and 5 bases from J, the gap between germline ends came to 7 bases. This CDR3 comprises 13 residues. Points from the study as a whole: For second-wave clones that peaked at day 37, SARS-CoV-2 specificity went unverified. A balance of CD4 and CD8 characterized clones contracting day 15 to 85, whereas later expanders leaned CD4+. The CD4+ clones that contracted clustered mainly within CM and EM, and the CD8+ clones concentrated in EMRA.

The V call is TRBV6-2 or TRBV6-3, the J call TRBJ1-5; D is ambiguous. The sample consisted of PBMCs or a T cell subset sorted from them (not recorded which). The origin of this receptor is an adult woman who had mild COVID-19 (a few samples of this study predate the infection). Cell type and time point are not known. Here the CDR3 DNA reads TGTGCCAGCAGTTACCTCGACCATCAGCCCCAGCATTTT. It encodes CASSYLDHQPQHF.